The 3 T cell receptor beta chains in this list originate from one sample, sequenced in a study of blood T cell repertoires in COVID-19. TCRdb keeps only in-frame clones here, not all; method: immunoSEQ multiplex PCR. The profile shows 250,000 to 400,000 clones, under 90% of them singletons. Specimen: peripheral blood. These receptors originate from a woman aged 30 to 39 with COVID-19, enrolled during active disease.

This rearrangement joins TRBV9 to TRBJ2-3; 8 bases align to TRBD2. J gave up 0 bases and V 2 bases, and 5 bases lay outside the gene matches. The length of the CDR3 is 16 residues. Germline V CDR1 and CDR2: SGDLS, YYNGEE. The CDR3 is CASSVTGRGSTDTQYF. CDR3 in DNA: TGTGCCAGCAGCGTCACCGGGAGGGGGAGCACAGATACGCAGTATTTT.

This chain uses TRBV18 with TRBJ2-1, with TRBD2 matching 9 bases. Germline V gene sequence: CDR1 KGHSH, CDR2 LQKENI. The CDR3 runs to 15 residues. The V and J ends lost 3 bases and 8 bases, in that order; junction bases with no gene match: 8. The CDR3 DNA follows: TGTGCCAGCTCACCTCCGGGACTAGCTAACGATGAGCAGTTCTTC. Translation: CASSPPGLANDEQFF. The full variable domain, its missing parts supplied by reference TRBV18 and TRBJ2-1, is NAGVMQNPRHLVRRRGQEARLRCSPMKGHSHVYWYRQLPEEGLKFMVYLQKENIIDESGMPKERFSAEFPKEGPSILRIQQVVRGDSAAYFCASSPPGLANDEQFFGPGTRLTVL.

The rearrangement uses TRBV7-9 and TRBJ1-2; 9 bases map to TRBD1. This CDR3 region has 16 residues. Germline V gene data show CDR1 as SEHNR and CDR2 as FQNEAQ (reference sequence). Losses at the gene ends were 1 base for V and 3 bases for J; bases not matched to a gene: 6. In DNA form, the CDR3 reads TGTGCCAGCAGCTTAGTGGGGGGACAGGGCCACTATGGCTACACCTTC. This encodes CASSLVGGQGHYGYTF.